A single sample is the source of the 6 T cell receptor beta chains below, sequenced in a study of CD8+ T cells in alopecia areata. Treatment indicated: oral pan-JAK inhibitor, 5-10 mg twice daily. Alopecia areata patients provided lesional scalp punch biopsies and peripheral blood. RNA was extracted and reverse transcribed into cDNA as the sequencing template. Sequencing used immunoSEQ multiplex PCR; TCRdb keeps in-frame clones, though not all of them. The table includes about 13,000 clones, about 70% detected once. Source: skin, taken at week 4, from a patient treated with tofacitinib. The receptors originated from a human donor with alopecia areata.

This clone was recorded a few times. This chain joins TRBV7-2 and TRBJ2-1; TRBD1 agrees at 10 bases. Germline values: CDR1 SGHTA, CDR2 FQGNSA. The CDR3 length is 14 residues. Trimming at V came to 3 bases and at J to 7 bases, leaving 3 bases not matched to a gene. The DNA of the CDR3 is TGTGCCAGCAGCTTGACAGGGGGCCCGAATGAGCAGTTCTTC. Translated: CASSLTGGPNEQFF.

This clone showed up just a few times. The rearrangement uses TRBV9 and TRBJ2-5; tentatively, D is TRBD2 (6 bases). Trimming took off 3 bases at V and 5 bases at J, with 17 bases between the two ends. CDR3 length: 15 amino acids. The germline gives CDR1 SGDLS, CDR2 YYNGEE. For the CDR3, the DNA is TGTGCCAGCAGCGGAGGGGAAGGGGCGGGGGAGACCCAGTACTTC. This encodes CASSGGEGAGETQYF.

This clone was recorded a few times. V is TRBV2 and J is TRBJ1-5; no clear D gene. V gave up 5 bases and J gave up 0 bases, with 11 bases separating them. CDR1 is SNHLY, CDR2 FYNNEI, per germline. The CDR3 loop spans 15 amino acids. DNA of the CDR3: TGTGCCAGCAGTTACGGGCCGGATAGCAATCAGCCCCAGCATTTT. It is translated as CASSYGPDSNQPQHF.

The chain combines TRBV21-1 with TRBJ2-1; the tabulated D call, TRBD2, remains unverified against the DNA. TRBV21-1 is deemed a pseudogene. This CDR3 spans 15 amino acids. CDR3 sequence (DNA): TGTGCCAGCAGCGGGCTAGCGATCGCCCACAATGAGCAGTTCTTC. Translation gives CASSGLAIAHNEQFF.

This chain links TRBV5-6 with TRBJ2-1; no reliable D call. Germline values: CDR1 SGHDT, CDR2 YYEEEE. V was pared by 2 bases and J by 12 bases, with 9 bases between. This CDR3 comprises 11 residues. Here the CDR3 DNA reads TGTGCCAGCAGCTTAGGGCAGCCGCAGTTCTTC. Protein product: CASSLGQPQFF.

This clone has a single count. The chain carries TRBV11-1 and TRBJ1-1; 10 bases line up with TRBD1. Germline V lookup: CDR1 SGHAT, CDR2 FQDESV (reference sequence). The CDR3 is 16 residues long. The ends lost 4 bases at V and 3 bases at J; junction bases unmatched: 8. The CDR3 region has the DNA TGTGCCAGCAGCTACGACAGGGGGCGGGCGGACACTGAAGCTTTCTTT. It codes for CASSYDRGRADTEAFF. The full variable domain, its missing parts supplied by reference TRBV11-1 and TRBJ1-1, is EAEVAQSPRYKITEKSQAVAFWCDPISGHATLYWYRQILGQGPELLVQFQDESVVDDSQLPKDRFSAERLKGVDSTLKIQPAELGDSAMYLCASSYDRGRADTEAFFGQGTRLTVV.